This T cell receptor beta chain was sequenced in a study of blood T cell repertoires in COVID-19. TCRdb keeps only in-frame clones here, not all; method: immunoSEQ multiplex PCR. The repertoire holds 250,000 or so clones, with approximately 89% as singletons. The germline gives CDR1 SGHDT, CDR2 YYEEEE. This CDR3 is built from 14 residues. V was cut by 0 bases and J by 13 bases, with 14 bases left in between. The age range of participants was about 18 to 89 years, with residence in under 25 US areas. Participant-given clinical history determined each cohort assignment. Sample: PBMCs or T cells enriched from blood (not recorded which). This receptor was taken from a woman aged 40 to 50 with acute COVID-19. V gene TRBV5-6 combines with J gene TRBJ1-6; tentatively, D is TRBD1 (6 bases). The CDR3 here is CASSLDRAGGPLHF. CDR3 nucleotides: TGTGCCAGCAGCTTGGACAGGGCCGGGGGGCCCCTCCACTTT. Full variable domain (rest looked up from reference TRBV5-6 and TRBJ1-6): DAGVTQSPTHLIKTRGQQVTLRCSPKSGHDTVSWYQQALGQGPQFIFQYYEEEERQRGNFPDRFSGHQFPNYSSELNVNALLLGDSALYLCASSLDRAGGPLHFGNGTRLTVT.